This T cell receptor (beta chain) was identified in a study of blood T cell repertoires in COVID-19. Study overall: Both acute and convalescent COVID-19 samples were obtained from the United States, Italy and Spain. PBMCs, B-cell-depleted T cells, or T cells provided the cDNA or gDNA that made up the material.

The CDR3 runs 14 residues. CDR1 is SGHRS and CDR2 is YFSETQ in the germline V gene. V shed 5 bases and J shed 1 base, with 11 bases lying between them. Study processing details: Estimation of nucleated cell counts was performed using reference gene primer amplification. Clones were read by immunoSEQ multiplex PCR, and TCRdb kept only the in-frame ones, dropping some. For V, J and clone size, that table is used; D and trimming come from the DNA. The table shows some 160,000 clones, with around 89% occurring only once. This clonotype originated in a man aged 55 to 70 with acute or convalescent COVID-19. The chain links TRBV5-1 to TRBJ2-3; no definite D call. Sequencing was performed on peripheral blood. CDR3 DNA sequence: TGCGCCAGCAGGGGTTTGAGCGGCACAGATACGCAGTATTTT. Residues: CASRGLSGTDTQYF.